These 21 T cell receptor beta chains share one sample of origin, sequenced in a study of shared clonotypes between healthy human individuals (TCRdb year 2020). Library preparation employed the immunoSEQ multiplex PCR assay. The table was pulled from immuneACCESS by TCRdb, which kept in-frame rearrangements only. Such tables lose some clones; where checked, under half of the loss comes from unresolved V genes, and the rest has no known cause. In all, the sample holds around 350,000 clones, and 73% of those were seen once. More than 9% of the sample is taken by the ten largest. The sequenced material came from memory CD4+ T cells sorted from blood. This specimen's cell subset or site label, per the study, means: CD45RA-negative fraction. The receptors come from a man younger than 40 in good health.

This clone was counted only a few times. The chain recombines TRBV5-4 with TRBJ2-6, with D perhaps TRBD1 (6 bases). Germline V gene data show CDR1 as SGHNT and CDR2 as YYREEE (reference sequence). The length of the CDR3 is 18 residues. With 7 bases removed from V and 3 bases from J, the gap between germline ends came to 23 bases. The CDR3 coding sequence is TGTGCCAGCCACTCCGCGGGCAGGGGAACGTTTGGGGCCAACGTCCTGACTTTC. Its translation: CASHSAGRGTFGANVLTF.

With respect to this clone: The same CDR3 is also encoded by other DNA sequences in this sample. This rearrangement joins TRBV5-6 to TRBJ2-5; 8 bases fit TRBD1. The ends lost 0 bases at V and 3 bases at J; junction bases unmatched: 4. Germline V CDR1 and CDR2: SGHDT, YYEEEE. This CDR3 has 15 amino acids. The CDR3 DNA sequence: TGTGCCAGCAGCTTGGTAGGACAGGGTGAAGAGACCCAGTACTTC. Translating gives CASSLVGQGEETQYF.

This sequence joins TRBV19 and TRBJ2-2; TRBD2 aligns across 9 bases. Per the germline V gene, CDR1 is LNHDA and CDR2 is SQIVND (reference sequence). The CDR3 totals 17 residues. V lost 4 bases, J lost 5 bases, and 11 bases stayed unmatched. CDR3 loop: CASSSPPGTSRTGELFF. DNA of the CDR3: TGTGCCAGTAGTAGCCCCCCCGGGACTAGCAGGACCGGGGAGCTGTTTTTT.

The chain links TRBV5-1 to TRBJ2-1, with D possibly TRBD2 on 6 matching bases. The V end was cut by 0 bases, the J end by 3 bases, with 10 bases between. The CDR3 runs to 15 residues. Germline V gives CDR1 SGHRS, CDR2 YFSETQ. The CDR3 reads CASSLEAGNYNEQFF. Here the CDR3 DNA reads TGCGCCAGCAGCTTGGAGGCGGGAAACTACAATGAGCAGTTCTTC.

CDR3 coding DNA: TGCAGCGTTGATGCAGGGGATCAAGAGACCCAGTACTTC. It specifies CSVDAGDQETQYF. The rearrangement uses TRBV29-1 and TRBJ2-5; D perhaps matches TRBD1 (6 bases). This CDR3 region has 13 residues. V was clipped by 3 bases and J by 2 bases, with 10 bases between them. CDR1 is SQVTM and CDR2 is ANQGSEA in the germline V gene. Using reference TRBV29-1 and TRBJ2-5 for the parts outside the CDR3, the full variable domain is SAVISQKPSRDICQRGTSLTIQCQVDSQVTMMFWYRQQPGQSLTLIATANQGSEATYESGFVIDKFPISRPNLTFSTLTVSNMSPEDSSIYLCSVDAGDQETQYFGPGTRLLVL.

The rearrangement joins TRBV6-1 to TRBJ2-7; D remains ambiguous. This CDR3 is built from 12 residues. The germline gives CDR1 MNHNS, CDR2 SASEGT. V was trimmed by 6 bases and J by 4 bases, leaving 10 bases between them. Here the CDR3 DNA reads TGTGCCAGCAGCAAACTGGGTTACGAGCAGTACTTC. Residues: CASSKLGYEQYF.

This clone was seen only once. The J gene is TRBJ1-4, the V gene TRBV2; no definite D call. With 5 bases removed from V and 6 bases from J, the gap between germline ends came to 13 bases. CDR1 and CDR2 (germline): SNHLY, FYNNEI. The CDR3 totals 14 residues. The CDR3 is CASSLGGVDEKLFF. CDR3 coding DNA: TGTGCCAGCAGTTTAGGCGGAGTTGATGAAAAACTGTTTTTT.

This clone appeared once. The chain carries TRBV15 and TRBJ1-3; the D is unclear. The CDR3 loop spans 13 amino acids. Germline V gene lookup returns CDR1 LNHNV and CDR2 YYDKDF (reference sequence). The V end was cut by 4 bases, the J end by 3 bases, with 7 bases between. The DNA of the CDR3 is TGTGCCACCAGCACGCTGAGTGGAAACACCATATATTTT. This translates into CATSTLSGNTIYF. Full variable domain (rest looked up from reference TRBV15 and TRBJ1-3): DAMVIQNPRYQVTQFGKPVTLSCSQTLNHNVMYWYQQKSSQAPKLLFHYYDKDFNNEADTPDNFQSRRPNTSFCFLDIRSPGLGDTAMYLCATSTLSGNTIYFGEGSWLTVV.

This clone showed up just once. V is TRBV2 and J is TRBJ2-1, with D unresolved. V gave up 1 base and J gave up 7 bases, with 11 bases separating them. The CDR3 loop spans 14 amino acids. Germline values: CDR1 SNHLY, CDR2 FYNNEI. The CDR3, as DNA: TGTGCCAGCAGTGAAGTCGGCAGATCAAATGAGCAGTTCTTC. This sequence encodes CASSEVGRSNEQFF. Combining the CDR3 with reference TRBV2 and TRBJ2-1 gives the whole variable domain EPEVTQTPSHQVTQMGQEVILRCVPISNHLYFYWYRQILGQKVEFLVSFYNNEISEKSEIFDDQFSVERPDGSNFTLKIRSTKLEDSAMYFCASSEVGRSNEQFFGPGTRLTVL.

A note on this clone: A far larger clone is only one base removed, so a read error is likely. The chain has TRBV2 and TRBJ2-2; D is unresolved. V shed 6 bases and J shed 3 bases, with 2 bases lying between them. This CDR3 is 11 amino acids long. Germline V gene data show CDR1 as SNHLY and CDR2 as FYNNEI. CDR3 coding DNA: TGTGCCAGCAGGTACACCGGGGAGCTGTTTTTT. This gives the protein CASRYTGELFF.

In nucleotides, the CDR3 is TGTGCCAGCAGCTTGGCGAGTTCACCCCTCCACTTT. It codes for CASSLASSPLHF. The chain uses TRBV5-6 and TRBJ1-6; D remains ambiguous. The germline CDR1 and CDR2 sequences are SGHDT and YYEEEE. CDR3 length: 12 amino acids. The V end lost 0 bases, the J end lost 9 bases, and 4 bases lay between the germline ends.

This clone was found many times. The chain uses TRBV5-1 and TRBJ2-7; 10 nucleotides match TRBD1. The CDR3 extends over 15 amino acids. Germline V lookup: CDR1 SGHRS, CDR2 YFSETQ. The V and J ends lost 4 bases and 4 bases, in that order; junction bases with no gene match: 8. CDR3 bases: TGCGCCAGCAGCCTAAGACAGGGGGCAGCTTACGAGCAGTACTTC. It yields the protein CASSLRQGAAYEQYF.

Only a few counts were recorded for this clone. The chain couples TRBV9 to TRBJ2-3; TRBD2 is a possible D gene (5 bases). This CDR3 has 15 residues. The germline V gene has CDR1 SGDLS and CDR2 YYNGEE. Trimming removed 4 bases from V and 8 bases from J, with 20 bases in between. CDR3 coding DNA: TGTGCCAGCAGCACTACCTCGGACTCGCGTGTTACGCAGTATTTT. This codes for CASSTTSDSRVTQYF.

The genes are TRBV6-1 and TRBJ2-5; D might be TRBD1 (6 bases). V was cut by 6 bases and J by 5 bases, with 16 bases left in between. Germline lookup yields CDR1 MNHNS and CDR2 SASEGT. The CDR3 covers 14 residues. The CDR3 DNA reads TGTGCCAGCAGGGTCCAGGACAGAGCGGAGACCCAGTACTTC. Protein product: CASRVQDRAETQYF.

The chain is built from TRBV9 and TRBJ1-4; D not resolved. This CDR3 is built from 14 residues. Germline-derived CDR1 and CDR2 are SGDLS and YYNGEE. V was clipped by 0 bases and J by 5 bases, with 8 bases between them. CDR3 nucleotide sequence: TGTGCCAGCAGCGTAGGTTCAGGAAATGAAAAACTGTTTTTT. It translates to CASSVGSGNEKLFF.

The chain employs TRBV25-1 and TRBJ2-1; TRBD2 agrees at 7 bases. Germline V gene lookup returns CDR1 MGHDK and CDR2 SYGVNS. The junction had 7 bases not matched to a gene; V was cut back by 8 bases and J by 6 bases. This CDR3 region has 13 residues. CDR3 in amino acids: CASHPGGSNEQFF. The CDR3 region has the DNA TGTGCCAGCCATCCGGGAGGCTCCAATGAGCAGTTCTTC.

This clone was seen only once. The chain recombines TRBV11-2 with TRBJ2-5, with TRBD2 matching over 10 bases. This CDR3 is built from 13 residues. With 5 bases clipped from V and 5 bases from J, the junction kept 2 bases outside the gene matches. The germline V gene encodes CDR1 SGHAT and CDR2 FQNNGV. This CDR3 is CASSNSGRETQYF. CDR3 nucleotides: TGTGCCAGCAGCAATAGCGGGAGGGAGACCCAGTACTTC.

The chain carries TRBV5-6 and TRBJ2-3; TRBD1 matches at 7 bases. Trimming took 4 bases from V and 6 from J; bases not matched to a gene: 5. The CDR3 contains 13 residues. Germline V CDR1 and CDR2: SGHDT, YYEEEE. CDR3: CASSAEQGDTQYF. CDR3 DNA: TGTGCCAGCAGCGCGGAACAGGGGGATACGCAGTATTTT.

The CDR3 loop is CASGGTYNEQFF. CDR3 sequence (DNA): TGTGCCAGCGGCGGTACCTACAATGAGCAGTTCTTC. This sequence joins TRBV6-1 and TRBJ2-1; D remains ambiguous. The CDR3 runs to 12 residues. V was trimmed by 8 bases and J by 2 bases, leaving 7 bases between them. Germline values: CDR1 MNHNS, CDR2 SASEGT.

This clone was seen a single time. The gene calls are TRBV7-2 and TRBJ2-7; maybe TRBD2 (5 bases). This CDR3 comprises 15 residues. The ends were cut back, 5 bases at V and 4 bases at J, with 18 bases in the middle. Looked up from germline, CDR1 is SGHTA and CDR2 is FQGNSA. The CDR3 loop reads CASSRTDGMGYEQYF. The CDR3 DNA reads as TGTGCCAGCAGCCGAACGGACGGGATGGGGTACGAGCAGTACTTC.

This clone was detected only once. The chain joins TRBV19 to TRBJ1-5; D gene ambiguous. The germline gives CDR1 LNHDA, CDR2 SQIVND (reference sequence). This CDR3 has 15 residues. V shed 4 bases and J shed 3 bases, with 13 bases lying between them. The CDR3 protein is CASSRSGYSNQPQHF. CDR3 nucleotides: TGTGCCAGTAGTAGGTCGGGATATTCCAATCAGCCCCAGCATTTT.